These T cell receptor beta chains were read from a single sample in a study of OX40 agonist ivuxolimab in advanced cancers. Here immunoSEQ multiplex PCR was the method, and the copy in TCRdb shows in-frame clones only, minus some. The sample yields 70,000 to 90,000 clones, about 80% seen once. The sample in question was CD4+ or CD8+ T cells sorted from blood, obtained in a trial of the OX40 agonist ivuxolimab. Every receptor here comes from an adult with an advanced solid tumor such as melanoma, head and neck, liver or kidney cancer. CDR3s leave out the opening cysteine and the closing phenylalanine or tryptophan. Some rows mark clone size as missing; the rest say once, few, many or name a class of expanded clone.

>TRBV11-2|TRBJ2-3|NA
ASSFSGQFTDTQY
>TRBV5-1|TRBJ1-1|NA
ASSQEPTGNTEAF
>TRBV9|TRBJ2-7|NA
ASSVGVGNEQY
>TRBV30|TRBJ1-2|NA
AWSGGNWAYGYT
>TRBV27|TRBJ2-7|NA
ASSFLGTGVHEQY
>TRBV30|TRBJ1-2|few
AWSVTLGYGYT
>TRBV9|TRBJ2-3|NA
ASSVEPMTDTQY
>TRBV18|TRBJ1-1|NA
ASSPPGQVTEAF
>TRBV29-1|TRBJ2-1|NA
SGEGQGNNERF
>TRBV5-1|TRBJ1-2|NA
ASSPISGTANYGYT
>TRBV6-1|TRBJ2-7|NA
ASSPDWTGGNEQY
>TRBV4-3|TRBJ2-1|NA
ASSQVGFPEQF
>TRBV6-6|TRBJ2-5|once
ATRLAGIQETQY
>TRBV28|TRBJ2-2|NA
ASRGPTIGELF
>TRBV5-1|TRBJ2-5|NA
ASSFDQETQY
>TRBV7-2|TRBJ1-5|NA
ASSLVGTGGQPQH
>TRBV2|TRBJ2-1|NA
ASSARTSGGNEQF
>TRBV10-3|TRBJ2-7|NA
AISEGPGFSYEQY
>TRBV18|TRBJ2-7|few
ASSPLTGGDEQY
>TRBV5-6|TRBJ1-3|NA
ASSLALGAGNTIY
>TRBV4-2|TRBJ2-3|once
ASSQDSNTADTQY
>TRBV12-2|TRBJ1-2|NA
ASRLGLGGNYGYT
>TRBV7-2|TRBJ2-2|NA
ASSQFGGELF
>TRBV7-2|TRBJ1-3|NA
ASSPLGAGNTIY
>TRBV5-4|TRBJ2-5|NA
ASSLVTSGSQETQY
>TRBV9|TRBJ1-1|NA
ASSVVSGKNTEAF
>TRBV30|TRBJ1-3|few
AWSVGGSSGNTIY
>TRBV6-5|TRBJ2-5|NA
AIRGDRGQETQY
>TRBV28|TRBJ1-1|NA
ASRSTGTVNTEAF
>TRBV7-9|TRBJ2-7|NA
ASSLAGRVGEQY
>TRBV30|TRBJ1-1|once
AWSLQGLRSIEAF
>TRBV30|TRBJ2-5|once
AWSAGTGPDLIGQETQY
>TRBV7-9|TRBJ2-1|NA
ASSLVSGTYYNEQF
>TRBV6-1|TRBJ2-5|NA
ASSERASGYGTQY
>TRBV5-6|TRBJ1-5|NA
ASSLTKGRGSRLNQPQH
>TRBV19|TRBJ2-1|NA
ASAGGWASYNEQF
>TRBV15|TRBJ2-7|NA
ATSGGAGPAAHEQY
>TRBV11-3|TRBJ2-3|NA
ASSLGGDTQY
>TRBV10-3|TRBJ1-2|NA
AISEVGIYGYT
>TRBV7-9|TRBJ2-1|NA
ASSLIAAGGNEQF
>TRBV13|TRBJ1-6|NA
ASSSGSYNSPLH
>TRBV9|TRBJ1-3|NA
ASSPGQGGNTIY
>TRBV5-5|TRBJ2-7|NA
ASSRTEIYEQY
>TRBV7-2|TRBJ1-5|NA
ASADRANQPQH
>TRBV9|TRBJ2-7|NA
ASSVDWYAGVEQY
>TRBV12-5|TRBJ1-2|NA
ASGFGVSGYGYT
>TRBV5-1|TRBJ2-2|NA
ASSPSGQTNTGELF
>TRBV14|TRBJ1-2|NA
ASSQGNYGYT
>TRBV4-3|TRBJ2-7|NA
ASSQDGRGATGEQY
>TRBV30|TRBJ1-4|NA
ATDREKTNEKLF
>TRBV4-2|TRBJ1-2|NA
ASSQDALLGARYGYT
>TRBV19|TRBJ2-1|NA
ASSPSGGIPVNEQF
>TRBV4-3|TRBJ2-2|NA
ASSPQLGRTNTGELF
>TRBV9|TRBJ1-1|NA
ASSVDPGGNTEAF
>TRBV5-4|TRBJ1-1|NA
ASSLGASSNTEAF